Detailed here is one T cell receptor (beta chain). The antigen remains undetermined. V lost 4 bases, J lost 8 bases, and 16 bases lay in between. The CDR3 totals 14 residues. Germline V lookup: CDR1 LGHDT, CDR2 YNNKEL (reference sequence). This sample was taken from a study of T-cell memory formation after mild COVID-19. On the study more broadly: TCR clusters largely stayed donor specific.

Study-level findings and limits: CM and EM subsets held most contracting CD4+ clones; EMRA held CD8+ ones. CD4+ bias marked clones expanding day 15 to 37, unlike balanced contracting clones. Some clones that responded were present in memory (sampled pre-infection), which suggests cross-reactive memory joined.

From the 5' RACE reads, TCRdb called clonotypes with MiXCR, one entry per CDR3 protein. The data contain 250,000 to 300,000 distinct CDR3 sequences, approximately 16% of them singletons. This clonotype originated in a man younger than 35 who had mild COVID-19 (a few samples of this study predate the infection). Cell type and time point are not known. The chain combines TRBV3-1 with TRBJ2-3; D is unresolved. Sequencing input: PBMCs or a T cell subset sorted from them (not recorded which). Here the CDR3 DNA reads TGTGCCAGCAGCCCTCCGTCGTTGCGGCGTACGCAGTATTTT. Translating it yields CASSPPSLRRTQYF.